What follows describes a single T cell receptor (beta chain). This sample is drawn from a study of blood T cell repertoires in COVID-19. Overall study context: Sites across the United States, Italy and Spain contributed samples from acute and convalescent COVID-19. PBMCs, B-cell-depleted T cells, or T cells were the source of the cDNA or gDNA that made up the material.

CDR1 and CDR2 from the germline V gene are SGHNT and YYREEE (reference sequence). The CDR3 extends over 15 amino acids. Germline trimming cut 4 bases from V and 3 bases from J; bases unmatched to any gene: 5. In the original workflow: Reference gene primer amplification gave estimated nucleated cell counts. Assay: immunoSEQ multiplex PCR; the TCRdb copy retains only in-frame clones and omits some. V, J and clone size are taken as reported in that table, and D and trimming were inferred from the DNA itself. The sample records nearly 200,000 clones, approximately 84% being singletons. The TCR originated in a woman aged 70 to 79 with active or convalescent COVID-19. The V and J genes are TRBV5-4 and TRBJ2-3; 10 nucleotides agree with TRBD2. Sample: peripheral blood. For the CDR3, the DNA is TGTGCCAGCAGCATCAGGACTAGCGGAACAGATACGCAGTATTTT. Its translation: CASSIRTSGTDTQYF. The full variable domain, its missing parts supplied by reference TRBV5-4 and TRBJ2-3, is ETGVTQSPTHLIKTRGQQVTLRCSSQSGHNTVSWYQQALGQGPQFIFQYYREEENGRGNFPPRFSGLQFPNYSSELNVNALELDDSALYLCASSIRTSGTDTQYFGPGTRLTVL.